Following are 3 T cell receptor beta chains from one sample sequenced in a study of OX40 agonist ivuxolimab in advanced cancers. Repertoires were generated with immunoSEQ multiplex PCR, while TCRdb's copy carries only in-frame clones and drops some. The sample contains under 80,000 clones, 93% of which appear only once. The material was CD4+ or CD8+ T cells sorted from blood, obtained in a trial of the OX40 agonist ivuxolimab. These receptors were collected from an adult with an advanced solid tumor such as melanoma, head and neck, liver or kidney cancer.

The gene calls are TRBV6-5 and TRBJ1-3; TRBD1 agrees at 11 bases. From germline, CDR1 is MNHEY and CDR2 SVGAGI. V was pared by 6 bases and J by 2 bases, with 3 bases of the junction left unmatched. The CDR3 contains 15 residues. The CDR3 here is CASRPGQGAGNTIYF. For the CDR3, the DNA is TGTGCCAGCAGACCGGGACAGGGGGCTGGAAACACCATATATTTT.

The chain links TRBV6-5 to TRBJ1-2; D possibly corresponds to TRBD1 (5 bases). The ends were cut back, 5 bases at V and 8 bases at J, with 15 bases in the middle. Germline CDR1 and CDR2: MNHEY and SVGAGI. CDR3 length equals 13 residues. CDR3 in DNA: TGTGCCAGCAGTCCTGCCCCGTGGGGGGGCTACACCTTC. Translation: CASSPAPWGGYTF.

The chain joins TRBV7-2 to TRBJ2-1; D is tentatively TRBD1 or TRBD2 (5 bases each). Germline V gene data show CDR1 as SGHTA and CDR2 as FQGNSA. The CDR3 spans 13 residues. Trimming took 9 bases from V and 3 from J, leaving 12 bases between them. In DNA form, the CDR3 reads TGTGCCAGTGCCGGGGCGGACTACAATGAGCAGTTCTTC. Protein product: CASAGADYNEQFF.